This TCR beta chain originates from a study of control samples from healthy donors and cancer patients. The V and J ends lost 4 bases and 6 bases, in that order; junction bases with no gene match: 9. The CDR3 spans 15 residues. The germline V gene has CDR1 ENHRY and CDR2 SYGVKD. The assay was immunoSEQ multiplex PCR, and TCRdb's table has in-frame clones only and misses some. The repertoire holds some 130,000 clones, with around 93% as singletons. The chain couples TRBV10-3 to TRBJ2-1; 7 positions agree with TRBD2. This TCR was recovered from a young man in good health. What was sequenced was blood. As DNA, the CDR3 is TGTGCCATCAGTGGAGTCGGGGGGACCCCCAATGAGCAGTTCTTC. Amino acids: CAISGVGGTPNEQFF.